These 6 T cell receptor beta chains originate from one sample sequenced in a study of cytotoxic CD8 clonotypes in ibrutinib-treated CLL. Assay: immunoSEQ multiplex PCR; the TCRdb copy retains only in-frame clones and omits some. The repertoire includes some 200,000 clones, nearly 80% of them detected once, and more than 9.5% sits in the top ten. The specimen comprised PBMCs, sampled after 12 months of ibrutinib treatment. All receptors come from a human donor with chronic lymphocytic leukemia.

The genes are TRBV5-8 and TRBJ2-1, with 8 positions matching TRBD2. With 0 bases clipped from V and 6 bases from J, the junction kept 8 bases outside the gene matches. The CDR3 consists of 16 residues. CDR1 and CDR2 (germline): SGHTS, YDEGEE. The CDR3 DNA is TGTGCCAGCAGCTTGGTGGCGGGCGCGGGAGGCAATGAGCAGTTCTTC. This encodes CASSLVAGAGGNEQFF.

This sequence joins TRBV7-3 and TRBJ2-3; D not resolved. The V end lost 1 base, the J end lost 1 base, and 3 bases lay between the germline ends. The CDR3 is 13 residues long. Looked up from germline, CDR1 is SGHTA and CDR2 is FQGTGA. CDR3 nucleotides: TGTGCCAGCAGCTTAATCCGCACAGATACGCAGTATTTT. Its translation is CASSLIRTDTQYF. The full variable domain, completed using reference TRBV7-3 and TRBJ2-3, is GAGVSQTPSNKVTEKGKYVELRCDPISGHTALYWYRQSLGQGPEFLIYFQGTGAADDSGLPNDRFFAVRPEGSVSTLKIQRTERGDSAVYLCASSLIRTDTQYFGPGTRLTVL.

This clone showed up just a few times. The chain combines TRBV6-1 with TRBJ2-1; the D call may be TRBD1 or TRBD2 (5 bases each). CDR3 size: 15 residues. Trimming took 1 base from V and 7 from J, leaving 14 bases between them. The germline gives CDR1 MNHNS, CDR2 SASEGT. The CDR3 DNA sequence: TGTGCCAGCAGTGAAGATCCCGTTTGGGGGAATGAGCAGTTCTTC. Its protein product is CASSEDPVWGNEQFF.

This chain connects TRBV10-3 to TRBJ1-5; a weak D match, TRBD1 (5 bases). The CDR3 contains 15 residues. Germline lookup yields CDR1 ENHRY and CDR2 SYGVKD. V lost 10 bases to trimming and J lost 3 bases, with 19 bases between them. CDR3 sequence (DNA): TGTGCCACCCTTAATCTGGGGGTAAACAATCAGCCCCAGCATTTT. The encoded protein is CATLNLGVNNQPQHF.

The chain couples TRBV9 to TRBJ1-2; D remains unclear. CDR3 length: 13 amino acids. Germline V lookup: CDR1 SGDLS, CDR2 YYNGEE. V lost 1 base to trimming and J lost 5 bases, with 9 bases between them. CDR3 nucleotides: TGTGCCAGCAGCGTACTCGGCGGGTATGGCTACACCTTC. Protein sequence: CASSVLGGYGYTF.

This clone was counted a single time. The gene calls are TRBV5-1 and TRBJ2-3; 11 nucleotides align to TRBD2. With V trimmed by 2 bases and J by 0 bases, 2 bases remained unmatched. The CDR3 sequence is 16 residues long. Per the germline V gene, CDR1 is SGHRS and CDR2 is YFSETQ. Written as DNA, the CDR3 is TGCGCCAGCAGCTTCGCTAGCGGGGGGAGCACAGATACGCAGTATTTT. It encodes CASSFASGGSTDTQYF.